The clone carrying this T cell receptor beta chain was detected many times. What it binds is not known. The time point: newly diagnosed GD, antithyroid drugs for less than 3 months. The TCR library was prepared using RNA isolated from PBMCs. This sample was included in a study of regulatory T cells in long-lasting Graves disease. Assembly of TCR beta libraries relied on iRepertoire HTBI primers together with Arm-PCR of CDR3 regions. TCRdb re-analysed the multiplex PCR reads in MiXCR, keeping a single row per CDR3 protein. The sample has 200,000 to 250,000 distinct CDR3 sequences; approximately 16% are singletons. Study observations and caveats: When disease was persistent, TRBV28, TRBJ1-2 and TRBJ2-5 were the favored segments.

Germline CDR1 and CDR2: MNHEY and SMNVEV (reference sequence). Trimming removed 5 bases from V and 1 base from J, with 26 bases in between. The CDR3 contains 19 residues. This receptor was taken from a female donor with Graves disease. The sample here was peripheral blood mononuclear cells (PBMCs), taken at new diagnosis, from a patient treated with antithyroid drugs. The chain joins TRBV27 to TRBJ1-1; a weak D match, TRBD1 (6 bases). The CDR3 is CASSSSKRGGSNPNTEAFF. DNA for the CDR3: TGTGCCAGCAGTAGTAGTAAGAGGGGGGGATCGAATCCGAACACTGAAGCTTTCTTT.